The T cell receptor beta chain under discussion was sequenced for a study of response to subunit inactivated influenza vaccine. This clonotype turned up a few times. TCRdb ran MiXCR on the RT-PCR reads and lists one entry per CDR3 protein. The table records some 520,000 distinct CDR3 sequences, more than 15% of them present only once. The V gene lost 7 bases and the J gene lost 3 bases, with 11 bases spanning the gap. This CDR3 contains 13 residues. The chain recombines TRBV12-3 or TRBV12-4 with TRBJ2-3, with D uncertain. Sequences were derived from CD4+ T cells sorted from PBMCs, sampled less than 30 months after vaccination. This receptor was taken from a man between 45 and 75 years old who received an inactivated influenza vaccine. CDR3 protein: CASTPSSTDTQYF. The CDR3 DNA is TGTGCCAGCACCCCCAGTAGTACAGATACGCAGTATTTT.